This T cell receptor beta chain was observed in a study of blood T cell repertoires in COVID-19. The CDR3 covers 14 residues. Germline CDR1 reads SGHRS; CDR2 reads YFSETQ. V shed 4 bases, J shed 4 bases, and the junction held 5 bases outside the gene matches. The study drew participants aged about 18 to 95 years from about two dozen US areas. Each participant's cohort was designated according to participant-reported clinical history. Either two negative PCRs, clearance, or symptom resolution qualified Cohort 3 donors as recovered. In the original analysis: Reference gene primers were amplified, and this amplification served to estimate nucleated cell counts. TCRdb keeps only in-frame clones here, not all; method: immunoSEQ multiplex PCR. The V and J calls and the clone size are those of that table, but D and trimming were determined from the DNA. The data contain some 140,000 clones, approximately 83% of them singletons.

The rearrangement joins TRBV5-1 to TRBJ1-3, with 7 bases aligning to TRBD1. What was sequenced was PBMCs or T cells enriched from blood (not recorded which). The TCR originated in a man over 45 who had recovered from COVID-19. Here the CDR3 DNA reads TGCGCCAGCAGCCGCGGACAGGAGGGAAACACCATATATTTT. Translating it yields CASSRGQEGNTIYF.